One and the same sample provided the 21 T cell receptor beta chains below, sequenced in a study of CD8 T cells in Susac syndrome. Random hexamers were used to reverse transcribe the RNA input (roughly 0.5 to 1 ug). MiXCR, run by TCRdb on the immunoSEQ multiplex PCR reads, gives a single entry per CDR3 protein. The sample has around 170,000 distinct CDR3 sequences; 85% to 95% are singletons. The sequencing sample was made of CD8+ T cells from PBMCs. The receptors come from a human donor with multiple sclerosis.

CDR3 loop: CASSQEKGGGRYNEQFF. The CDR3 DNA reads TGTGCCAGCAGCCAAGAGAAGGGGGGCGGGAGGTACAATGAGCAGTTCTTC. The V gene is TRBV3-1, the J gene TRBJ2-1, with 8 bases fitting TRBD2. The CDR3 spans 17 residues. V shed 0 bases, J shed 4 bases, and the junction held 8 bases outside the gene matches. Germline V gene sequence: CDR1 LGHDT, CDR2 YNNKEL (reference sequence).

The chain couples TRBV18 to TRBJ1-4; D unclear. Trimming stripped 2 bases from V and 8 bases from J, with 18 bases between. The CDR3 loop spans 16 amino acids. Germline lookup yields CDR1 KGHSH and CDR2 LQKENI. The CDR3 DNA reads as TGTGCCAGCTCACCAAGTGTTACACAGAATGGCGAAAAACTGTTTTTT. Amino acids: CASSPSVTQNGEKLFF.

The table lists this clonotype with a count of one. The rearrangement uses TRBV28 and TRBJ2-1; 8 bases fit TRBD2. The trim removed 6 bases at V and 12 bases at J, leaving 13 bases unmatched. This CDR3 has 14 amino acids. Germline values: CDR1 MDHEN, CDR2 SYDVKM. The CDR3 coding sequence is TGTGCCAGCAGCCGTATCAAGCGGGGGCGGGGGCAGTTCTTC. It is translated as CASSRIKRGRGQFF.

The chain is built from TRBV20-1 and TRBJ2-3; 15 positions match TRBD2. Unmatched junction bases numbered 10, after V lost 1 base and J lost 5 bases. Looked up from germline, CDR1 is DFQATT and CDR2 is SNEGSKA (reference sequence). The length of the CDR3 is 18 residues. The CDR3 region is CSARGTSGRAGRLDTQYF. The CDR3 nucleotides read TGCAGTGCTAGAGGGACTAGCGGGAGGGCAGGACGTCTAGATACGCAGTATTTT.

The chain employs TRBV5-6 and TRBJ1-6; D possibly corresponds to TRBD1 (5 bases). The ends were cut back, 5 bases at V and 9 bases at J, with 12 bases in the middle. The CDR3 runs 13 residues. Germline CDR1 and CDR2: SGHDT and YYEEEE. CDR3 amino acids: CASSSGTGSPLHF. CDR3 sequence (DNA): TGTGCCAGCAGTTCCGGGACTGGTTCACCCCTCCACTTT.

V gene TRBV2 combines with J gene TRBJ2-1; possible D gene TRBD2, 6 bases. The CDR3 totals 14 residues. Trimming shortened V by 10 bases and J by 8 bases, and 21 bases separated the two germline ends. Germline V lookup: CDR1 SNHLY, CDR2 FYNNEI. CDR3 DNA: TGTGCCACCTCACCGGGACTGGTTGTGCATGAGCAGTTCTTC. Translation: CATSPGLVVHEQFF.

The chain couples TRBV6-5 to TRBJ2-7; D call uncertain. With 5 bases removed from V and 0 bases from J, the gap between germline ends came to 11 bases. The CDR3 length is 14 residues. Germline-derived CDR1 and CDR2 are MNHEY and SVGAGI. The CDR3: CASSVGGLSYEQYF. CDR3 coding DNA: TGTGCCAGCAGTGTTGGTGGGCTCTCCTACGAGCAGTACTTC.

This sequence joins TRBV20-1 and TRBJ1-5; D gene uncertain. Trimming took 1 base from V and 4 from J, leaving 11 bases between them. Looked up from germline, CDR1 is DFQATT and CDR2 is SNEGSKA (reference sequence). CDR3 size: 14 residues. As DNA, the CDR3 is TGCAGTGCTAGAGTGGAGGAGAGAAATCAGCCCCAGCATTTT. Amino acid sequence: CSARVEERNQPQHF.

V is TRBV7-9 and J is TRBJ2-6; D possibly corresponds to TRBD1 (5 bases). V was shortened by 3 bases and J by 15 bases, with 12 bases between the two germline ends. Germline CDR1 SEHNR, CDR2 FQNEAQ (reference sequence). This CDR3 comprises 12 residues. CDR3 sequence reads: CASSLWGGGLTF. Here the CDR3 DNA reads TGTGCCAGCAGCTTGTGGGGCGGCGGCCTGACTTTC.

The rearrangement joins TRBV20-1 to TRBJ1-2; TRBD1 is a possible D gene (5 bases). The V gene lost 6 bases and the J gene lost 5 bases, with 19 bases spanning the gap. The CDR3 sequence is 14 residues long. Germline V gene data show CDR1 as DFQATT and CDR2 as SNEGSKA (reference sequence). This CDR3 reads CSAIDRDGTYGYTF. DNA of the CDR3: TGCAGTGCCATTGACCGGGACGGAACTTATGGCTACACCTTC.

V and J are TRBV30 and TRBJ2-1; no definite D call. Trimming cost V 2 bases and J 0 bases, with 23 bases left between them. This CDR3 contains 19 residues. The germline CDR1 and CDR2 sequences are GTSNPN and SVGIG (reference sequence). The CDR3 is CAWSPPRSDVWSSYNEQFF. The DNA for the CDR3 is TGTGCCTGGAGTCCTCCACGATCGGACGTTTGGAGCTCCTACAATGAGCAGTTCTTC.

The V and J genes are TRBV29-1 and TRBJ1-2, with D possibly being TRBD1 (6 bases). The germline gives CDR1 SQVTM, CDR2 ANQGSEA. CDR3 length equals 14 residues. V dropped 2 bases and J dropped 0 bases, with 10 bases sitting between them. CDR3 sequence (DNA): TGCAGCGTTGAAACGGGACACTCTAACTATGGCTACACCTTC. Its protein is CSVETGHSNYGYTF.

The chain uses TRBV4-1 and TRBJ2-4; D is uncertain. Germline V gene data show CDR1 as MGHRA and CDR2 as YSYEKL. The ends were cut back, 4 bases at V and 3 bases at J, with 10 bases in the middle. The CDR3 is 14 residues long. The CDR3 is CASSLNEYKNIQYF. The DNA of the CDR3 is TGCGCCAGCAGCCTTAATGAGTACAAAAACATTCAGTACTTC.

The gene calls are TRBV24-1 and TRBJ2-2, with D hard to call. The V end was cut by 3 bases, the J end by 3 bases, with 4 bases between. This CDR3 has 13 amino acids. Germline CDR1 is KGHDR and CDR2 is SFDVKD. The CDR3 DNA reads TGTGCCACCAGTGATCAGGACACCGGGGAGCTGTTTTTT. It specifies CATSDQDTGELFF.

This clonotype occurred once. This sequence joins TRBV20-1 and TRBJ1-2, with D possibly being TRBD1 (5 bases). In germline, CDR1 is DFQATT, CDR2 SNEGSKA (reference sequence). The CDR3 loop spans 11 amino acids. This CDR3 reads CGGSSHYGYTF. CDR3 DNA sequence: TGCGGGGGTAGTAGTCACTATGGCTACACCTTC.

This chain uses TRBV19 with TRBJ2-1, with TRBD2 matching over 7 bases. This CDR3 is built from 14 residues. Trimming removed 5 bases from V and 8 bases from J; junction bases left unmatched: 9. Germline V CDR1 and CDR2: LNHDA, SQIVND (reference sequence). The CDR3 DNA is TGTGCCAGTAGTGGTAGCGGGTCGGCACATGAGCAGTTCTTC. This sequence encodes CASSGSGSAHEQFF.

This sequence joins TRBV27 and TRBJ1-1; 7 nucleotides line up with TRBD1. V lost 5 bases, J lost 4 bases, and 10 bases stayed unmatched. This CDR3 contains 15 residues. CDR1 is MNHEY, CDR2 SMNVEV, per germline (reference sequence). CDR3 loop: CASSLAQQGRTEAFF. The CDR3 region has the DNA TGTGCCAGCAGTCTAGCGCAACAGGGGCGCACTGAAGCTTTCTTT.

CDR3 sequence reads: CASSVVPGRAGELFF. Written as DNA, the CDR3 is TGTGCCAGCAGCGTAGTGCCAGGGAGGGCCGGGGAGCTGTTTTTT. This chain joins TRBV9 and TRBJ2-2, with 7 bases that match TRBD2. Per the germline V gene, CDR1 is SGDLS and CDR2 is YYNGEE. V trimming: 0 bases; J trimming: 6 bases; junction bases outside the gene matches: 5. The CDR3 runs to 15 residues.

The rearrangement joins TRBV29-1 to TRBJ1-2, with TRBD1 as a possible D gene (5 bases). The CDR3 contains 11 residues. CDR1 is SQVTM and CDR2 is ANQGSEA in the germline V gene. The germline V and J ends were trimmed by 4 bases and 3 bases, with 6 bases remaining between them. CDR3 in DNA: TGCAGCGTTGTACAGGACTATGGCTACACCTTC. Amino acids: CSVVQDYGYTF.

The chain carries TRBV5-6 and TRBJ1-1; D is ambiguous. Trimming removed 4 bases at V and 9 bases at J, with 13 bases between. Germline V CDR1 and CDR2: SGHDT, YYEEEE. The CDR3 loop spans 12 amino acids. The DNA for the CDR3 is TGTGCCAGCAGCCCCGGTGGGATTCAAGCTTTCTTT. Translating gives CASSPGGIQAFF.

The chain links TRBV20-1 to TRBJ2-1, with D hard to call. Germline values: CDR1 DFQATT, CDR2 SNEGSKA (reference sequence). V lost 0 bases, J lost 0 bases, and 9 bases lay in between. CDR3 length: 15 amino acids. The CDR3 spells CSARDLGSSYNEQFF. CDR3 coding DNA: TGCAGTGCTAGAGATCTGGGAAGCTCCTACAATGAGCAGTTCTTC.